The 22 T cell receptor beta chains below come from one sample, sequenced in a study of shared clonotypes between healthy human individuals. Here immunoSEQ multiplex PCR was the method, and the copy in TCRdb shows in-frame clones only, minus some. The sample has about 110,000 clones; about 70% are singletons. Input material: memory CD8+ T cells sorted from blood. The subset is: CD45RO+ cells pooled with CCR7-negative TemRA cells. The origin of the receptors is a woman between 25 and 40 years old in good health.

The sample holds one count of this clone. The J gene is TRBJ1-3, the V gene TRBV2, with D possibly TRBD1 on 6 matching bases. Germline assignment: CDR1 SNHLY and CDR2 FYNNEI. This CDR3 region has 16 residues. V gave up 7 bases and J gave up 2 bases, with 18 bases separating them. The CDR3 DNA reads as TGTGCCAGCAAGGGGGTAAGAGGGACTACTGGAAACACCATATATTTT. It is translated as CASKGVRGTTGNTIYF.

J is TRBJ2-7 and V is TRBV5-1, with 9 bases lining up with TRBD1. The CDR3 loop spans 14 amino acids. Germline V gene lookup returns CDR1 SGHRS and CDR2 YFSETQ. Trimming took 4 bases from V and 2 from J; bases not matched to a gene: 4. CDR3 amino acids: CASSPTGGAYEQYF. In DNA, the CDR3 is TGCGCCAGCAGCCCGACAGGGGGGGCCTACGAGCAGTACTTC.

This clone has at least ten counts. The chain carries TRBV5-3 and TRBJ1-5; 7 positions match TRBD1. TRBV5-3 is identified as an open reading frame with a role that is uncertain. The CDR3 runs to 17 residues. Losses at the gene ends were 4 bases for V and 5 bases for J; bases not matched to a gene: 15. In DNA, the CDR3 is TGTGCCAGAAGCCCTCTACAGGGGCGGACGGGCCATCAGCCCCAGCATTTT. Residues: CARSPLQGRTGHQPQHF.

The genes are TRBV5-1 and TRBJ2-3; 9 positions agree with TRBD1. This CDR3 has 16 residues. The trim removed 3 bases at V and 3 bases at J, leaving 8 bases unmatched. Germline CDR1 SGHRS, CDR2 YFSETQ. The DNA of the CDR3 is TGCGCCAGCAGCTCAACAGGGGGCTGGCTGACAGATACGCAGTATTTT. Its protein product is CASSSTGGWLTDTQYF.

CDR3 in DNA: TGTGCCAGCAGTTACGGACAGCGAAGATACGAGCAGTACTTC. Its translation is CASSYGQRRYEQYF. The rearrangement uses TRBV27 and TRBJ2-7, with a weak D call TRBD1 (6 bases). The ends were cut back, 4 bases at V and 4 bases at J, with 14 bases in the middle. The CDR3 runs to 14 residues. The germline V gene encodes CDR1 MNHEY and CDR2 SMNVEV (reference sequence).

This clone has just a few counts. This chain links TRBV6-1 with TRBJ1-5; weak D call: TRBD1 (5 bases). The CDR3 has 15 residues. Per germline, CDR1 MNHNS and CDR2 SASEGT. V lost 3 bases and J lost 2, with 11 bases in between. The CDR3: CASSEYQGGNQPQHF. As DNA, the CDR3 is TGTGCCAGCAGTGAGTATCAGGGTGGCAATCAGCCCCAGCATTTT.

The chain couples TRBV28 to TRBJ1-1; D perhaps matches TRBD1 (6 bases). Trimming left V 2 bases short and J 3 bases short, with 10 bases between. This CDR3 spans 14 amino acids. The V gene's germline CDR1 is MDHEN and CDR2 SYDVKM. The CDR3 DNA reads as TGTGCCAGCAGTTTAAGGACAGAGTACACTGAAGCTTTCTTT. Its translation is CASSLRTEYTEAFF.

This chain links TRBV2 with TRBJ2-3; D uncertain. V lost 4 bases, J lost 6 bases, and 5 bases lay in between. The length of the CDR3 is 11 residues. CDR1 is SNHLY and CDR2 is FYNNEI in the germline V gene. Here the CDR3 DNA reads TGTGCCAGCAGTGGTGGGGATACGCAGTATTTT. Its protein is CASSGGDTQYF.

The J gene is TRBJ2-1, the V gene TRBV30; maybe TRBD2 (7 bases). Per germline, CDR1 GTSNPN and CDR2 SVGIG (reference sequence). This CDR3 is built from 15 residues. The ends were cut back, 4 bases at V and 5 bases at J, with 18 bases in the middle. CDR3 DNA sequence: TGTGCCTGGATCCCCGCGGGGAGGGACAACAATGAGCAGTTCTTC. Translated, it gives CAWIPAGRDNNEQFF.

By share, this clone ranks as large. This chain joins TRBV5-1 and TRBJ2-7, with a tentative D call TRBD2 (6 bases). Germline CDR1 SGHRS, CDR2 YFSETQ. V dropped 4 bases and J dropped 7 bases, with 15 bases sitting between them. The length of the CDR3 is 13 residues. In nucleotides, the CDR3 is TGCGCCAGCAGCGCCCCGGGGGAGATGGAGCAGTACTTC. Amino acid sequence: CASSAPGEMEQYF.

This clone was recorded a few times. This rearrangement joins TRBV6-1 to TRBJ2-3; D is perhaps TRBD2 (5 bases). Trimming cost V 3 bases and J 0 bases, with 10 bases left between them. From germline, CDR1 is MNHNS and CDR2 SASEGT. This CDR3 spans 15 amino acids. CDR3 amino acids: CASSDSPGSTDTQYF. The CDR3 region has the DNA TGTGCCAGCAGTGACTCCCCGGGGAGCACAGATACGCAGTATTTT.

This clone is labeled medium-sized. The chain has TRBV10-3 and TRBJ2-7; 8 bases align to TRBD1. The CDR3 contains 14 residues. V was pared by 6 bases and J by 5 bases, with 9 bases of the junction left unmatched. Germline V gene data show CDR1 as ENHRY and CDR2 as SYGVKD. DNA for the CDR3: TGTGCCATCAGCCCGGGACAGGAGAGCCACGAGCAGTACTTC. Translated, it gives CAISPGQESHEQYF.

Only one count was recorded for this clone. The genes are TRBV5-1 and TRBJ1-1; 8 bases are a match to TRBD1. V dropped 3 bases and J dropped 5; count of bases not matched to a gene: 0. The CDR3 is 12 residues long. CDR1 SGHRS and CDR2 YFSETQ come from the germline V gene. CDR3 sequence: CASSWDRTEAFF. The CDR3 DNA reads TGCGCCAGCAGCTGGGACAGGACTGAAGCTTTCTTT. Complete variable domain (other parts from reference TRBV5-1 and TRBJ1-1): KAGVTQTPRYLIKTRGQQVTLSCSPISGHRSVSWYQQTPGQGLQFLFEYFSETQRNKGNFPGRFSGRQFSNSRSEMNVSTLELGDSALYLCASSWDRTEAFFGQGTRLTVV.

The chain combines TRBV30 with TRBJ1-4; 8 nucleotides agree with TRBD1. This CDR3 is built from 14 residues. Germline V gene sequence: CDR1 GTSNPN, CDR2 SVGIG (reference sequence). After removal of 0 bases from V and 7 bases from J, the junction contained 4 bases not matched to a gene. CDR3 region: CAWSVLQGAEKLFF. The DNA of the CDR3 is TGTGCCTGGAGTGTACTTCAGGGGGCTGAAAAACTGTTTTTT.

J is TRBJ2-6 and V is TRBV5-6; possible D gene TRBD1, 5 bases. V dropped 4 bases and J dropped 0 bases, with 17 bases sitting between them. Germline loops: CDR1 SGHDT, CDR2 YYEEEE. The CDR3 loop spans 18 amino acids. The CDR3 loop is CASSPRVGIASGANVLTF. DNA of the CDR3: TGTGCCAGCAGCCCCAGGGTCGGCATCGCCTCTGGGGCCAACGTCCTGACTTTC.

V gene TRBV6-5 combines with J gene TRBJ2-1, with D perhaps being TRBD1 or TRBD2 (5 bases each). This CDR3 region has 14 residues. Between the trimmed V and J ends, which lost 10 bases and 8 bases, there was a span of 21 bases. Germline assignment: CDR1 MNHEY and CDR2 SVGAGI. The CDR3, as DNA: TGTGCCACACACCGGGACGGACCCTTGGATGAGCAGTTCTTC. This translates into CATHRDGPLDEQFF.

V usage is TRBV2 and J usage is TRBJ1-1; D not resolved. V was cut by 4 bases and J by 5 bases, with 8 bases left in between. Germline CDR1 is SNHLY and CDR2 is FYNNEI. The CDR3 has 12 amino acids. The CDR3 spells CASSATDTEAFF. The CDR3 nucleotides read TGTGCCAGCAGTGCCACAGATACTGAAGCTTTCTTT.

This clone was seen a few times. The same CDR3 arises from other DNA sequences in this sample as well. This sequence joins TRBV5-5 and TRBJ2-7; unclear D gene. Germline CDR1 and CDR2: SGHKS and YYEKEE (reference sequence). There are 13 residues in the CDR3. V was pared by 0 bases and J by 4 bases, with 8 bases between. The CDR3 loop reads CASSLEADYEQYF. The CDR3 coding sequence is TGTGCCAGCAGCTTGGAGGCGGATTACGAGCAGTACTTC.

This sequence joins TRBV5-1 and TRBJ2-1; possibly TRBD1 for D (6 bases). This CDR3 comprises 15 residues. Germline V CDR1 and CDR2: SGHRS, YFSETQ. V was trimmed by 0 bases and J by 4 bases, leaving 11 bases between them. The DNA for the CDR3 is TGCGCCAGCAGCTTGGATTCCCAGGGGTACAATGAGCAGTTCTTC. It is translated as CASSLDSQGYNEQFF.

The rearrangement links TRBV19 to TRBJ1-1, with a weak D call TRBD1 (6 bases). The CDR3 loop spans 15 amino acids. V dropped 2 bases and J dropped 2 bases, with 12 bases sitting between them. Germline CDR1 is LNHDA and CDR2 is SQIVND (reference sequence). CDR3 protein: CASSIWAGENTEAFF. DNA of the CDR3: TGTGCCAGTAGTATATGGGCAGGGGAAAACACTGAAGCTTTCTTT. Together with reference TRBV19 and TRBJ1-1, the CDR3 gives the full variable domain: DGGITQSPKYLFRKEGQNVTLSCEQNLNHDAMYWYRQDPGQGLRLIYYSQIVNDFQKGDIAEGYSVSREKKESFPLTVTSAQKNPTAFYLCASSIWAGENTEAFFGQGTRLTVV.

This sequence joins TRBV19 and TRBJ2-7; TRBD1 is a possible D gene (6 bases). This CDR3 is built from 15 residues. Trimming cost V 0 bases and J 6 bases, with 15 bases left between them. Germline CDR1 and CDR2: LNHDA and SQIVND (reference sequence). Written as DNA, the CDR3 is TGTGCCAGTAGTATAGATCCAGGGGCGCGTGCCGAGCAGTACTTC. Residues: CASSIDPGARAEQYF.

There are a few counts of this clone. The V gene is TRBV25-1, the J gene TRBJ1-5, with 9 bases that match TRBD1. CDR3 length: 15 residues. The V and J ends lost 2 bases and 4 bases, in that order; junction bases with no gene match: 3. Germline CDR1 reads MGHDK; CDR2 reads SYGVNS. CDR3 coding DNA: TGTGCCAGCAGTGAACCGGGACAGGGAAATCAGCCCCAGCATTTT. It translates to CASSEPGQGNQPQHF. The full variable domain, its missing parts supplied by reference TRBV25-1 and TRBJ1-5, is EADIYQTPRYLVIGTGKKITLECSQTMGHDKMYWYQQDPGMELHLIHYSYGVNSTEKGDLSSESTVSRIRTEHFPLTLESARPSHTSQYLCASSEPGQGNQPQHFGDGTRLSIL.